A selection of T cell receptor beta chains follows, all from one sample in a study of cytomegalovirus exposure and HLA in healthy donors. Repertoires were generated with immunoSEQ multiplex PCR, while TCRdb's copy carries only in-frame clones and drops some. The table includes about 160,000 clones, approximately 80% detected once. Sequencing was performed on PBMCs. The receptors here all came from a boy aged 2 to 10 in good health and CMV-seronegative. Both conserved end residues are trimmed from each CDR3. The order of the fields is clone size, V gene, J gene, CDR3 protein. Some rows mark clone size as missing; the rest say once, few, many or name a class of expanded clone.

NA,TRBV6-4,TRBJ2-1,ASRRFGAGDEQF
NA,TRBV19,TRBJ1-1,ASSSLGVLRDTEAF
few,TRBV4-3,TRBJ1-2,ASSQEESSLWGYT
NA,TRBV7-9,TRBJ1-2,ASSPRGVEGYGYT
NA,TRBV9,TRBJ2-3,ASSVGGGDTDTQY
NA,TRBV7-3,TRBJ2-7,ASIFSSGRWISSYEQY
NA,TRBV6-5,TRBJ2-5,ASSTRPPGETQY
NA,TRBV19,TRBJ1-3,ASTPGGTAGNTIY
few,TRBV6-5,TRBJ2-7,ASSVDREAYEQY
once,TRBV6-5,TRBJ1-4,ASSYSTGANEKLF
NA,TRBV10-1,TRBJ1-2,ASTQGDLDGYT
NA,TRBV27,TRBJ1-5,ASSPTGAGLAQH
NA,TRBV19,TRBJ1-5,ASSTTGGSNQPQH
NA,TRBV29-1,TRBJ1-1,SVDSGALGEAF
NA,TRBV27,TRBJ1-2,ASSLIGGAYGYT
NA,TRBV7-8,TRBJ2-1,ASSLAHSTGDNEQF
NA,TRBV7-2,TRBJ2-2,ASSLNRGYTGELF
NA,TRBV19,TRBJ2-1,ASSPLPGQGRF
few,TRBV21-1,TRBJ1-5,ASSTSPQGAGNQPQH
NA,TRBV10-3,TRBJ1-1,AISDGDRGTEAF
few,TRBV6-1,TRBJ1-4,ASSQTPARDEKLF
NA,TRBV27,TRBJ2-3,ASSRLFRGGPLDTQY
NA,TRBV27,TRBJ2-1,ASRGGAGEQF
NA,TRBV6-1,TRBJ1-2,ASSEHGGQSSGYT
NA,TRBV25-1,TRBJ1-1,ASSELEGMNTEAF
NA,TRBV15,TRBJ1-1,ATSRDREGYAF
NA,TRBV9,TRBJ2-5,ASSVEGTRGETQY
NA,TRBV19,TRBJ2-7,ASSDPGGRFYEQY
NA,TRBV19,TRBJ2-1,ASSFLGGYNEQF
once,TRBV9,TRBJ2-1,ASSKGVNEQF
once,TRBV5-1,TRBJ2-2,ASSLALSGVGKDGELF
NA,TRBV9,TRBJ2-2,ASSTGLAGRNTGELF
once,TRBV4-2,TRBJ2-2,ASSQEDGGNTGELF
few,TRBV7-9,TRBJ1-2,ASSLPRPGGHYGYT
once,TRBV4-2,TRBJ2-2,ASSQDMTGVLNTGELF
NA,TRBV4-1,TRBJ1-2,ASSQSHRVGYGYT
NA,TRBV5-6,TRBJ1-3,ASSLGPDTIY
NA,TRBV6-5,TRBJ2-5,ASQGQETQY
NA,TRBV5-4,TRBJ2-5,ASSLMPSGSGETQY
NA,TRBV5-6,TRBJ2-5,ASSFGGGQETQY
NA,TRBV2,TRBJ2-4,ASRVAPGQGNIQY
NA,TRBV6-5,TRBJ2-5,ASSSPSGGQETQY
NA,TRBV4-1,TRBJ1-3,ASSQVLVGSSGNTIY
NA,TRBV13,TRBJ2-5,AGSLVASSGRAETQY
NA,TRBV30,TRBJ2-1,ACSLAVGYNEQF
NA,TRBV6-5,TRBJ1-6,ASRPDSRASPLH
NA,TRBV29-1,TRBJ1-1,SAILYRGTNTEAF
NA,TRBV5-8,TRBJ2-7,ASSIGGNEQY
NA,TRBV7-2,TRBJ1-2,ASTKGGIVRNYGYT
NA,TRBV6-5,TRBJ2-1,ASSYSKREYNEQF
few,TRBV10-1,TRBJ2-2,ASSDSLGGGTGELF
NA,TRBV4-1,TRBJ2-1,ASSQEVSASQVDEQF
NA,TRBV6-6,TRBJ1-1,ASSSPNLQGAPEAF
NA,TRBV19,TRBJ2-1,ASSIIGLNNEQF
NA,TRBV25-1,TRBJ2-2,ASRSKGGVHTGELF
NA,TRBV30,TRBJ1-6,AWGRRGDSPLH
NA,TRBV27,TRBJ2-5,ASSQTSQGETQY